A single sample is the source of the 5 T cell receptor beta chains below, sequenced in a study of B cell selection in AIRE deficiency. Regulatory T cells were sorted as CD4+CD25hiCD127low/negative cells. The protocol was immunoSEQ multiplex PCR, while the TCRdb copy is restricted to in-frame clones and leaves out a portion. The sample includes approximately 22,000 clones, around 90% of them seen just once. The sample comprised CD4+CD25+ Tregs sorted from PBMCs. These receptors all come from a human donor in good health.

The CDR3 coding sequence is TGTGCCATCAGTGCCCTAGAGTACAATGAGCAGTTCTTC. Amino acids: CAISALEYNEQFF. This rearrangement joins TRBV10-3 to TRBJ2-1, with D uncertain. Germline loops: CDR1 ENHRY, CDR2 SYGVKD. The V and J ends lost 4 bases and 4 bases respectively, with 8 bases between them. The CDR3 contains 13 residues.

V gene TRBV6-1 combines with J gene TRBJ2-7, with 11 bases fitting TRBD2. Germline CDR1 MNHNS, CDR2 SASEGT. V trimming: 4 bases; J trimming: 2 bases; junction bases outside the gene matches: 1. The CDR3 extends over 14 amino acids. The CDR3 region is CASSVLAGAYEQYF. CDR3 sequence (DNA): TGTGCCAGCAGTGTACTAGCGGGAGCCTACGAGCAGTACTTC.

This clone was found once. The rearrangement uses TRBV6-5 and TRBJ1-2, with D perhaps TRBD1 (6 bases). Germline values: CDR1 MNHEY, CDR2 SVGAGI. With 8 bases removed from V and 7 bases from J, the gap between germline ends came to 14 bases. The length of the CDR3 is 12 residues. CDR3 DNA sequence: TGTGCCAGCCACCCAGGGGTTGGTGGCTACACCTTC. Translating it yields CASHPGVGGYTF.

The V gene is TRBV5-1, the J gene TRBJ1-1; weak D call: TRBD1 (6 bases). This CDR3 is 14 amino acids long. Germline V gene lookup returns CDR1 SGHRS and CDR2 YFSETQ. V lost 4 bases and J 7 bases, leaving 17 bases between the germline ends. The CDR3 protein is CASSQAQGRDEAFF. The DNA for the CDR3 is TGCGCCAGCAGCCAGGCTCAGGGGAGGGATGAAGCTTTCTTT.

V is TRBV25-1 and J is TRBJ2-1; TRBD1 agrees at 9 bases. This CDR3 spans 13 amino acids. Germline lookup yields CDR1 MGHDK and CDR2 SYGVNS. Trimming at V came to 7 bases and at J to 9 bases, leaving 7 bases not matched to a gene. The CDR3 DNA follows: TGTGCCAGCAAGGGGACAGGGAAGGGTGAGCAGTTCTTC. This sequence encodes CASKGTGKGEQFF.